What follows are 27 T cell receptor beta chains derived from one specimen sequenced in a study of T-cell reconstitution after alpha-beta-depleted transplantation in children. A library of TCRbeta sequences, prepared with unique molecular identifiers, was generated. In TCRdb, the PCR reads were re-called with MiXCR into one record per CDR3 protein. The table includes fewer than 550,000 distinct CDR3 sequences, approximately 10% detected once. The source was PBMCs, mostly from graft donor cells, collected 180 days after TCRalphabeta/CD19-depleted stem cell transplant. These receptors came from a female patient aged 2-10 years who had a stem cell transplant for aplastic anemia, so the T cells may come from the graft donor.

The sample holds many counts of this clonotype. This chain joins TRBV28 and TRBJ2-1, with 7 bases aligning to TRBD1. CDR3 size: 18 residues. Germline trimming cut 1 base from V and 2 bases from J; bases unmatched to any gene: 11. Germline assignment: CDR1 MDHEN and CDR2 SYDVKM. The CDR3 sequence: CASSLFGMTGSAYNEQFF. In nucleotides, the CDR3 is TGTGCCAGCAGTTTATTCGGAATGACAGGGAGTGCCTACAATGAGCAGTTCTTC.

The chain recombines TRBV9 with TRBJ1-3; no clear D gene. CDR3 length: 15 residues. The V and J ends lost 3 bases and 0 bases respectively, with 10 bases between them. Germline V gene data show CDR1 as SGDLS and CDR2 as YYNGEE. As DNA, the CDR3 is TGTGCCAGCAGCGGAACAGTTCACTCTGGAAACACCATATATTTT. This translates into CASSGTVHSGNTIYF.

This clonotype was counted only a few times. The rearrangement links TRBV6-5 to TRBJ1-2, with TRBD1 as a possible D gene (6 bases). Trimming took off 6 bases at V and 6 bases at J, with 14 bases between the two ends. The CDR3 is 13 amino acids. The germline V gene encodes CDR1 MNHEY and CDR2 SVGAGI. In DNA form, the CDR3 reads TGTGCCAGCAGAAAAACAGGGACGGATGGCTACACCTTC. Translating gives CASRKTGTDGYTF.

This clonotype was seen a few times. V usage is TRBV5-1 and J usage is TRBJ2-7; D remains unclear. V lost 3 bases and J 1 base, leaving 14 bases between the germline ends. Germline CDR1 SGHRS, CDR2 YFSETQ. The length of the CDR3 is 15 residues. CDR3 amino acids: CASSWASGSSYEQYV. In nucleotides, the CDR3 is TGCGCCAGCAGCTGGGCTTCCGGCAGTTCCTACGAGCAGTACGTC.

In this sample, this clonotype turned up many times. This chain connects TRBV5-4 to TRBJ1-1; tentative D call: TRBD1 (6 bases). There are 14 residues in the CDR3. Trimming took 9 bases from V and 1 from J, leaving 16 bases between them. The germline V gene has CDR1 SGHNT and CDR2 YYREEE (reference sequence). The CDR3 region has the DNA TGTGCCACCGGCAGGGACACTACGAACACTGAAGCTTTCTTT. Encoded protein: CATGRDTTNTEAFF. Together with reference TRBV5-4 and TRBJ1-1, the CDR3 gives the full variable domain: ETGVTQSPTHLIKTRGQQVTLRCSSQSGHNTVSWYQQALGQGPQFIFQYYREEENGRGNFPPRFSGLQFPNYSSELNVNALELDDSALYLCATGRDTTNTEAFFGQGTRLTVV.

This clonotype was counted only a few times. The chain links TRBV30 to TRBJ2-2; 7 positions match TRBD1. V was pared by 3 bases and J by 7 bases, with 14 bases of the junction left unmatched. Looked up from germline, CDR1 is GTSNPN and CDR2 is SVGIG (reference sequence). CDR3 length equals 16 residues. CDR3 loop: CAWRRLGTAPSGELFF. The DNA for the CDR3 is TGTGCCTGGAGAAGGCTAGGGACAGCTCCTAGCGGGGAGCTGTTTTTT. The full variable domain, with the rest looked up from reference TRBV30 and TRBJ2-2, is SQTIHQWPATLVQPVGSPLSLECTVEGTSNPNLYWYRQAAGRGLQLLFYSVGIGQISSEVPQNLSASRPQDRQFILSSKKLLLSDSGFYLCAWRRLGTAPSGELFFGEGSRLTVL.

In the case of this clonotype: At one of its ends the junction is not consistent with the germline gene, which may arise from a read error. V and J are TRBV6-5 and TRBJ1-2; 8 bases line up with TRBD1. Germline V gene sequence: CDR1 MNHEY, CDR2 SVGAGI. There are 14 residues in the CDR3. CDR3 bases: TGTGCCAGCAGTAACTCCCGACAGGGGTATGGCTACACCTTC. Protein product: CASSNSRQGYGYTF.

This clonotype was counted a few times. The rearrangement links TRBV6-6 to TRBJ1-1, with no clear D. Germline lookup yields CDR1 MNHNY and CDR2 SVGAGI (reference sequence). This CDR3 has 12 residues. V shed 2 bases and J shed 8 bases, with 9 bases lying between them. The DNA for the CDR3 is TGTGCCAGCAGTTACACCACTGAGGAAGCTTTCTTT. Translation: CASSYTTEEAFF.

J is TRBJ2-1 and V is TRBV24-1; the D gene could be TRBD1 or TRBD2 (5 bases each). V was shortened by 9 bases and J by 3 bases, with 17 bases between the two germline ends. The CDR3 covers 15 residues. Germline loops: CDR1 KGHDR, CDR2 SFDVKD. DNA for the CDR3: TGTGCCACCCGACAATCCGGGACGGACTACAATGAGCAGTTCTTC. Its protein product is CATRQSGTDYNEQFF.

The V gene is TRBV5-6, the J gene TRBJ2-7; D not resolved. Germline CDR1 and CDR2: SGHDT and YYEEEE. The CDR3 is 16 amino acids. V gave up 4 bases and J gave up 6 bases, with 23 bases separating them. CDR3 sequence reads: CASSRERTVELGEQYV. The CDR3 DNA sequence: TGTGCCAGCAGCCGTGAGAGGACCGTGGAGTTGGGCGAGCAGTACGTC.

Concerning this clonotype itself: Since a much larger clone is just one base distant, this may be a read error. The V gene is TRBV9, the J gene TRBJ1-5, with D possibly being TRBD1 (5 bases). The CDR3 contains 15 residues. Germline V lookup: CDR1 SGDLS, CDR2 YYNGEE. Here the CDR3 reads CASSVSGTSNQPKHF. Here the CDR3 DNA reads TGTGCCAGCAGCGTATCGGGGACGAGCAATCAGCCCAAGCATTTT.

The gene calls are TRBV7-9 and TRBJ2-3, with a possible D match to TRBD1 (6 bases). The V and J ends lost 5 bases and 2 bases respectively, with 14 bases between them. The CDR3 extends over 15 amino acids. The V gene's germline CDR1 is SEHNR and CDR2 FQNEAQ (reference sequence). The CDR3, as DNA: TGTGCCAGCAGCCCTTCGGGACACAACACAGATACGCAGTATTTT. Protein product: CASSPSGHNTDTQYF.

This clonotype was detected only a few times. This chain joins TRBV7-9 and TRBJ2-1, with D possibly being TRBD1 or TRBD2 (7 bases each). V was pared by 6 bases and J by 2 bases, with 11 bases between. CDR3 size: 14 residues. Germline V gene lookup returns CDR1 SEHNR and CDR2 FQNEAQ (reference sequence). CDR3 nucleotide sequence: TGTGCCAGCAGGGGAGGGGGCGCCTACAATGAGCAGTTCTTC. Its translation: CASRGGGAYNEQFF. The whole variable domain, filled in from reference TRBV7-9 and TRBJ2-1, reads DTGVSQNPRHKITKRGQNVTFRCDPISEHNRLYWYRQTLGQGPEFLTYFQNEAQLEKSRLLSDRFSAERPKGSFSTLEIQRTEQGDSAMYLCASRGGGAYNEQFFGPGTRLTVL.

The chain joins TRBV11-2 to TRBJ2-2; 12 nucleotides line up with TRBD1. J was trimmed by 0 bases and V by 5 bases; bases with no gene match: 7. Germline assignment: CDR1 SGHAT and CDR2 FQNNGV. The length of the CDR3 is 18 residues. The CDR3 DNA is TGTGCCAGCAGCAAACCGGGACAGGGGGCCTCGAACACCGGGGAGCTGTTTTTT. Protein product: CASSKPGQGASNTGELFF.

The sample holds a few counts of this clonotype. The chain carries TRBV7-8 and TRBJ2-3; 8 bases are a match to TRBD2. The J segment lost 4 bases and the V segment lost 3 bases, leaving 6 bases of the junction unmatched. CDR1 is SGHVS and CDR2 is FQNEAQ in the germline V gene. The CDR3 covers 15 residues. The CDR3 DNA sequence: TGTGCCAGCAGCTTGCGGGAGGCGGTGGCAGATACGCAGTATTTT. Translation gives CASSLREAVADTQYF.

In its sample, this clonotype was seen a few times. The chain links TRBV5-1 to TRBJ1-4; 10 bases line up with TRBD1. The CDR3 has 13 residues. V lost 3 bases to trimming and J lost 12 bases; unmatched junction nucleotides: 5. CDR1 is SGHRS and CDR2 is YFSETQ in the germline V gene. The chain's CDR3 is CASSSPGQGQLFF. The DNA for the CDR3 is TGCGCCAGCAGCTCCCCGGGACAGGGGCAACTGTTTTTT.

This clonotype occurred a few times. In nucleotides, the CDR3 is TGTGCCAGCAGCTCCTCTAGCGGGAGGGCCAGGGAGCAGTTCTTC. This translates into CASSSSSGRAREQFF. The V gene is TRBV11-2, the J gene TRBJ2-1, with 12 bases that match TRBD2. V trimming: 4 bases; J trimming: 10 bases; junction bases outside the gene matches: 8. This CDR3 is 15 amino acids long. Looked up from germline, CDR1 is SGHAT and CDR2 is FQNNGV.

This chain links TRBV20-1 with TRBJ1-4; TRBD1 matches at 10 bases. The CDR3 totals 17 residues. J lost 3 bases, V lost 2 bases, and 9 bases had no gene match. Germline lookup yields CDR1 DFQATT and CDR2 SNEGSKA (reference sequence). This chain's CDR3 is CSARLTWDRGPNEKLFF. CDR3 in DNA: TGCAGTGCTAGACTCACCTGGGACAGGGGCCCTAATGAAAAACTGTTTTTT.

The V call is TRBV28, the J call TRBJ2-1; TRBD1 agrees at 10 bases. Looked up from germline, CDR1 is MDHEN and CDR2 is SYDVKM. Losses at the gene ends were 6 bases for V and 8 bases for J; bases not matched to a gene: 10. The CDR3 is 15 amino acids. The CDR3 sequence: CASRAPGQGCDEQFF. CDR3 in DNA: TGTGCCAGCAGGGCACCGGGACAGGGGTGCGATGAGCAGTTCTTC.

The rearrangement links TRBV12-3 or TRBV12-4 to TRBJ2-6; D gene uncertain. Trimming pared 3 bases from V and 4 bases from J, leaving 4 bases between. This CDR3 comprises 13 residues. This CDR3 reads CASSFAGANVLTF. The CDR3 DNA sequence: TGTGCCAGCAGTTTTGCCGGGGCCAACGTCCTGACTTTC.

The CDR3 DNA reads as TGTGCCAGCAGTCCGGACAGGGATCCTCGAAGGGGCTATGGCTACACCTTC. It codes for CASSPDRDPRRGYGYTF. V usage is TRBV6-1 and J usage is TRBJ1-2; the match to TRBD1 covers 8 bases. CDR3 length: 17 residues. CDR1 is MNHNS and CDR2 is SASEGT in the germline V gene. The trim removed 5 bases at V and 4 bases at J, leaving 15 bases unmatched.

This clonotype was recorded at least ten times. The chain joins TRBV28 to TRBJ2-5; 10 positions agree with TRBD2. The V gene's germline CDR1 is MDHEN and CDR2 SYDVKM. Losses at the gene ends were 2 bases for V and 4 bases for J; bases not matched to a gene: 4. The CDR3 spans 15 residues. The CDR3 DNA follows: TGTGCCAGCAGTTTAAAGGCTAGCGGGAGAGAGACCCAGTACTTC. It yields the protein CASSLKASGRETQYF. Combining the CDR3 with reference TRBV28 and TRBJ2-5 gives the whole variable domain DVKVTQSSRYLVKRTGEKVFLECVQDMDHENMFWYRQDPGLGLRLIYFSYDVKMKEKGDIPEGYSVSREKKERFSLILESASTNQTSMYLCASSLKASGRETQYFGPGTRLLVL.

Written as DNA, the CDR3 is TGTGCCAGCAGTCGGACCCCCGGGGGCACTGAAGCTTTCTTT. Its translation is CASSRTPGGTEAFF. The V and J genes are TRBV13 and TRBJ1-1, with a tentative D call TRBD1 (5 bases). The germline CDR1 and CDR2 sequences are PRHDT and FYEKMQ (reference sequence). This CDR3 comprises 14 residues. Trimming cost V 6 bases and J 4 bases, with 15 bases left between them.

This clonotype was found a few times. The CDR3 coding sequence is TGTGCCAGCAGTTTTGCTAGGGCCAACACCGGGGAGCTGTTTTTT. As protein: CASSFARANTGELFF. The rearrangement joins TRBV12-3 or TRBV12-4 to TRBJ2-2; D is uncertain. V was cut by 3 bases and J by 2 bases, with 10 bases left in between. The CDR3 loop spans 15 amino acids.

This chain uses TRBV28 with TRBJ2-1; D perhaps matches TRBD2 (5 bases). Trimming stripped 6 bases from V and 3 bases from J, with 15 bases between. This CDR3 has 15 residues. Germline CDR1 and CDR2: MDHEN and SYDVKM. The CDR3 reads CASSHPAAGYNEQFF. The CDR3 nucleotides read TGTGCCAGCAGCCACCCAGCGGCTGGCTACAATGAGCAGTTCTTC.

This clonotype showed up just a few times. This chain joins TRBV7-2 and TRBJ1-1; a weak D match, TRBD1 (5 bases). Deletions cut 5 bases from V and 4 bases from J, with 14 bases between. Per germline, CDR1 SGHTA and CDR2 FQGNSA. This CDR3 region has 14 residues. The CDR3 reads CASSASQGITEAFF. CDR3 nucleotide sequence: TGTGCCAGCAGCGCCTCTCAGGGAATCACTGAAGCTTTCTTT.

In the case of this clonotype: The germline gene is not matched at one end of the junction; a read error may be the cause. The chain joins TRBV15 to TRBJ2-7; D perhaps matches TRBD2 (6 bases). The V gene's germline CDR1 is LNHNV and CDR2 YYDKDF (reference sequence). This CDR3 comprises 17 residues. The CDR3 loop reads CATSPPVLGGGIYEQSF. The CDR3 nucleotides are TGTGCCACCAGCCCCCCGGTCTTAGGCGGCGGGATTTACGAGCAGTCCTTC.